The T cell receptor (beta chain) described here comes from a study of blood T cell repertoires in COVID-19. Study in general: COVID-19 samples collected from the United States, Italy and Spain covered acute and convalescent phases.

Generated by immunoSEQ multiplex PCR, the TCRdb table keeps only in-frame clones and is missing some. Counted here are tens of thousands of clones, more than 90% occurring once; the ten biggest clones make up under 2.5%. Per the germline V gene, CDR1 is LGHNA and CDR2 is YNFKEQ. The V and J ends lost 8 bases and 4 bases respectively, with 8 bases between them. The CDR3 runs 11 residues. The sequence was collected from a man aged 55 to 69 with acute or convalescent COVID-19. J is TRBJ1-2 and V is TRBV4-2; weak D call: TRBD1 (5 bases). Sequencing was carried out using peripheral blood. CDR3 sequence (DNA): TGTGCCAGCGGGGGGGGCTATGGCTACACCTTC. Protein: CASGGGYGYTF.